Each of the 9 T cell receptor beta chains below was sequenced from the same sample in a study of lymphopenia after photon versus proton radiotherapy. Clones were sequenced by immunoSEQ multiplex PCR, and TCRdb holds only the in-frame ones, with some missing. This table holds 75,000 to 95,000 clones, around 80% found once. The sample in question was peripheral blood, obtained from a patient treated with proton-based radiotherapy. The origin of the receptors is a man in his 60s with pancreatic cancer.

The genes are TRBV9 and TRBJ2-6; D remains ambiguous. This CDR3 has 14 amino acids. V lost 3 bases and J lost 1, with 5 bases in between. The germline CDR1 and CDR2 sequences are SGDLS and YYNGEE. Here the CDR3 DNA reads TGTGCCAGCAGCGGTAATTCTGGGGCCAACGTCCTGACTTTC. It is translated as CASSGNSGANVLTF.

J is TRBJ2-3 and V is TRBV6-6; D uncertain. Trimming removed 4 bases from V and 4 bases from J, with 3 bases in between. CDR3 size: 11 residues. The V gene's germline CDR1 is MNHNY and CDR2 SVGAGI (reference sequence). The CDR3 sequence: CASSSSDTQYF. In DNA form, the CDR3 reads TGTGCCAGCAGTTCGTCAGATACGCAGTATTTT.

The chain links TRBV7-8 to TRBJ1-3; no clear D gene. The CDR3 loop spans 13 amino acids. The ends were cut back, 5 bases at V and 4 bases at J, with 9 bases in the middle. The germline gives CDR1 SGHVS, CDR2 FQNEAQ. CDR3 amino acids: CASSPTRGNTIYF. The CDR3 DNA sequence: TGTGCCAGCAGCCCTACGCGGGGAAACACCATATATTTT.

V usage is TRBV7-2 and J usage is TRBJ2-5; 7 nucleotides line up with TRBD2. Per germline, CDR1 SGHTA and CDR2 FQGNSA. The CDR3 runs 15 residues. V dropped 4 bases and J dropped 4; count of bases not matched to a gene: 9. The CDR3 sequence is CASSSQAGSRETQYF. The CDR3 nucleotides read TGTGCCAGCAGCTCACAAGCGGGAAGTCGAGAGACCCAGTACTTC.

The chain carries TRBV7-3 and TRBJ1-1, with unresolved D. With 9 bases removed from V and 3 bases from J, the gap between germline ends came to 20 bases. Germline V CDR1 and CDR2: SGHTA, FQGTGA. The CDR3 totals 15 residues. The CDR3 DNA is TGTGCCAGTCTCAGAAGTTGGAATTTGCACACTGAAGCTTTCTTT. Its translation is CASLRSWNLHTEAFF.

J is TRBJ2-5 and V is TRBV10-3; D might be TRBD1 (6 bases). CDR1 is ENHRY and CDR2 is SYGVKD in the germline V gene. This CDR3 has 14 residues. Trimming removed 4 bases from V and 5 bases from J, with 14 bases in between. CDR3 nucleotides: TGTGCCATCAGTGCACAGGGTGTTCGGGAGACCCAGTACTTC. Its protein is CAISAQGVRETQYF.

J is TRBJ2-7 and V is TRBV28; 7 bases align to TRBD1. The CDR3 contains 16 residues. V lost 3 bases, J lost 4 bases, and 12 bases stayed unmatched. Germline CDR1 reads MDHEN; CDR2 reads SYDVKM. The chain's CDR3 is CASSFYLSGGVYEQYF. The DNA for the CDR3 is TGTGCCAGCAGTTTCTATCTCTCAGGGGGAGTTTACGAGCAGTACTTC.

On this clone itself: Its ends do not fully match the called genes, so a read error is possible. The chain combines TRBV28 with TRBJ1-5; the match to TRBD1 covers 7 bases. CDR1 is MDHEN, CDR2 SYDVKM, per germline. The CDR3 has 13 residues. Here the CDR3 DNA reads TGTGCCAGCAGTTCGACAGGGAATCGGCCCCAGCATTTT. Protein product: CASSSTGNRPQHF.

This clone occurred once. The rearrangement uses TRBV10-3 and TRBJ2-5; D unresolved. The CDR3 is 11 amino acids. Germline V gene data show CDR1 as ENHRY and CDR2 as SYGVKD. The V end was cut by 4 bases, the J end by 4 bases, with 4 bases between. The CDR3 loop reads CAISGGETQYF. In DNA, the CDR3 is TGTGCCATCAGTGGAGGAGAGACCCAGTACTTC.